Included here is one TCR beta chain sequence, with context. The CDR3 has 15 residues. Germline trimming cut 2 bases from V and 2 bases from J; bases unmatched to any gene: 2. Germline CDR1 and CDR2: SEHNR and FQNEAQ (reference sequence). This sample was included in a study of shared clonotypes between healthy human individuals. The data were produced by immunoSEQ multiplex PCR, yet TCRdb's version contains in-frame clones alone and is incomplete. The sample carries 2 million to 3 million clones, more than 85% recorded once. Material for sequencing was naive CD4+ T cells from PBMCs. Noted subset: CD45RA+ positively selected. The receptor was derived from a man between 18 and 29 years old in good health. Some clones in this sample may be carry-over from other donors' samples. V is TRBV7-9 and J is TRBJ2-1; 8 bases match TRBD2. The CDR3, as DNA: TGTGCCAGCAGCTTAATGACTAGCGCCTACAATGAGCAGTTCTTC. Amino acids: CASSLMTSAYNEQFF.